Listed below are T cell receptor beta chains from one sample, sequenced in a study of T cells and Merkel cell carcinoma outcomes. Assay used: immunoSEQ multiplex PCR; TCRdb lists only in-frame clones, some missing. The table includes approximately 1,400 clones, roughly 89% detected once. Sequencing was done on a sample of tumor tissue from Merkel cell carcinoma. These receptors came from a human donor with Merkel cell carcinoma. Both conserved end residues are part of each CDR3. A D gene is named only where the DNA matches it firmly. Some rows have no size entry. The others give once, few or many, or a class for an expanded clone.

CDR3: CASSLLTTNEKLFF
DNA: TGTGCCAGCAGTCTTCTTACAACTAATGAAAAACTGTTTTTT
V: TRBV7-9
size: NA
D: NA
J: TRBJ1-4

CDR3: CASSQDQAADSPLHF
DNA: TGCGCCAGCAGCCAAGACCAGGCTGCGGATTCACCCCTCCACTTT
V: TRBV4-1
size: NA
D: NA
J: TRBJ1-6

CDR3: CASGAGGNQPQHF
DNA: TGTGCTAGTGGCGCGGGAGGCAATCAGCCCCAGCATTTT
V: TRBV12-5
size: NA
D: NA
J: TRBJ1-5

CDR3: CASSSSGGPSPLHF
DNA: TGCGCCAGCAGCTCCAGTGGGGGGCCTTCACCCCTCCACTTT
V: TRBV5-1
size: NA
D: NA
J: TRBJ1-6

CDR3: CSVDPVRDPGYTF
DNA: TGCAGCGTTGACCCCGTGCGGGATCCCGGCTACACCTTC
V: TRBV29-1
size: NA
D: NA
J: TRBJ1-2

CDR3: CVSSLGPSSYNEQFF
DNA: TGTGTCAGCAGCTTAGGCCCCAGCTCCTACAATGAGCAGTTCTTC
V: TRBV7-6
size: NA
D: NA
J: TRBJ2-1

CDR3: CASSSRDPEETQYF
DNA: TGTGCCAGCAGCTCCCGGGACCCGGAGGAGACCCAGTACTTC
V: TRBV13
size: NA
D: NA
J: TRBJ2-5

CDR3: CASTFSGGNQPQHF
DNA: TGTGCCAGTACGTTTTCAGGGGGCAATCAGCCCCAGCATTTT
V: TRBV19
size: NA
D: NA
J: TRBJ1-5

CDR3: CASHRGGRSPLHF
DNA: TGTGCCAGCCACAGGGGAGGGAGGTCACCCCTCCACTTT
V: TRBV6-5
size: NA
D: TRBD1
J: TRBJ1-6

CDR3: CASSSQTGKIWVGESEQFF
DNA: TGCGCCAGCAGCTCCCAGACAGGGAAGATTTGGGTTGGTGAAAGTGAGCAGTTCTTC
V: TRBV5-1
size: NA
D: TRBD1
J: TRBJ2-1

CDR3: CASSPSGGNEQFF
DNA: TGTGCCAGCAGTCCGAGCGGGGGGAATGAGCAGTTCTTC
V: TRBV6-1
size: NA
D: TRBD2
J: TRBJ2-1

CDR3: CAWSVWSNTEAFF
DNA: TGTGCCTGGAGTGTTTGGTCCAACACTGAAGCTTTCTTT
V: TRBV30
size: NA
D: NA
J: TRBJ1-1

CDR3: CASSHEGILNEQFF
DNA: TGTGCCAGCAGCCATGAGGGGATCCTCAATGAGCAGTTCTTC
V: TRBV9
size: NA
D: NA
J: TRBJ2-1

CDR3: CASTPLRDRPNNEQFF
DNA: TGCGCCAGCACCCCTCTCCGGGACAGGCCTAACAATGAGCAGTTCTTC
V: TRBV5-1
size: NA
D: TRBD1
J: TRBJ2-1

CDR3: CASSLWRLAGGPEHF
DNA: TGTGCCAGCAGCTTATGGCGACTAGCGGGGGGGCCTGAGCACTTC
V: TRBV11-2
size: NA
D: TRBD2
J: TRBJ2-5

CDR3: CATPSGALPYGYTF
DNA: TGTGCCACCCCTTCAGGGGCGCTCCCCTATGGCTACACCTTC
V: TRBV19
size: once
D: NA
J: TRBJ1-2

CDR3: CASRDSKNIQYF
DNA: TGTGCCAGCAGGGACAGTAAAAACATTCAGTACTTC
V: TRBV2
size: NA
D: NA
J: TRBJ2-4

CDR3: CASSSLSGPGLEIGNTIYF
DNA: TGTGCCAGTAGTAGCCTAAGCGGACCGGGCCTAGAGATCGGAAACACCATATATTTT
V: TRBV19
size: NA
D: NA
J: TRBJ1-3

CDR3: CASSLLTDTQYF
DNA: TGTGCCAGCAGTTTATTGACAGATACGCAGTATTTT
V: TRBV7-9
size: NA
D: NA
J: TRBJ2-3

CDR3: CASSQPSGVSGANVLTF
DNA: TGTGCCAGCAGCCAGCCGTCGGGGGTTTCTGGGGCCAACGTCCTGACTTTC
V: TRBV4-2
size: NA
D: NA
J: TRBJ2-6

CDR3: CASKGIGYQETQYF
DNA: TGTGCCAGTAAGGGGATCGGGTACCAAGAGACCCAGTACTTC
V: TRBV19
size: few
D: NA
J: TRBJ2-5

CDR3: CASSTVRPGQPQHF
DNA: TGTGCCAGCAGCACCGTGAGGCCGGGTCAGCCCCAGCATTTT
V: TRBV6-4
size: NA
D: NA
J: TRBJ1-5

CDR3: CASSLATTLLGANYGYTF
DNA: TGTGCCAGCAGCTTGGCCACGACATTACTGGGGGCTAACTATGGCTACACCTTC
V: TRBV5-6
size: NA
D: NA
J: TRBJ1-2

CDR3: CASSSRDREGNEQFF
DNA: TGCGCCAGCAGCTCACGAGACAGGGAGGGAAATGAGCAGTTCTTC
V: TRBV4-1
size: NA
D: NA
J: TRBJ2-1

CDR3: CASSTTRGTGELFF
DNA: TGTGCCAGCTCAACCACCAGGGGTACCGGGGAGCTGTTTTTT
V: TRBV18
size: NA
D: NA
J: TRBJ2-2

CDR3: CASSPLSGGIGNEQFF
DNA: TGTGCCAGTAGCCCTTTAAGCGGGGGGATTGGGAATGAGCAGTTCTTC
V: TRBV11-2
size: NA
D: TRBD2
J: TRBJ2-1

CDR3: CASSLVQGAYEQYF
DNA: TGTGCCAGCAGCTTAGTCCAGGGTGCGTACGAGCAGTACTTC
V: TRBV7-6
size: NA
D: NA
J: TRBJ2-7

CDR3: CASSLEGGGYEQYF
DNA: TGCGCCAGCAGCTTGGAAGGGGGCGGTTACGAGCAGTACTTC
V: TRBV5-1
size: once
D: TRBD1
J: TRBJ2-7

CDR3: CASSYSTGSDIQYF
DNA: TGTGCCAGCAGTTACTCTACAGGGTCGGACATTCAGTACTTC
V: TRBV6-5
size: few
D: NA
J: TRBJ2-4

CDR3: CASSRSGGALNEQFF
DNA: TGCGCCAGCAGCCGGAGCGGGGGGGCCTTGAATGAGCAGTTCTTC
V: TRBV5-1
size: NA
D: TRBD2
J: TRBJ2-1

CDR3: CSGDHLGTQYF
DNA: TGCAGCGGGGACCATCTGGGGACCCAGTACTTC
V: TRBV29-1
size: NA
D: NA
J: TRBJ2-5

CDR3: CASSLIRDTGELFF
DNA: TGTGCCAGCAGCCTGATCAGGGACACCGGGGAGCTGTTTTTT
V: TRBV7-6
size: NA
D: NA
J: TRBJ2-2

CDR3: CASSLTGTGDQSPLHF
DNA: TGTGCCAGCTCACTCACTGGGACAGGGGATCAGTCACCCCTCCACTTT
V: TRBV18
size: NA
D: TRBD1
J: TRBJ1-6

CDR3: CASSEIGDSYHQPQHF
DNA: TGCGCCAGCAGCGAGATCGGTGACAGTTATCATCAGCCCCAGCATTTT
V: TRBV4-1
size: NA
D: NA
J: TRBJ1-5

CDR3: CASSSLGPTDTQYF
DNA: TGTGCCAGCAGCTCTCTTGGACCCACAGATACGCAGTATTTT
V: TRBV11-2
size: NA
D: NA
J: TRBJ2-3

CDR3: CASSLGQISYEQYF
DNA: TGTGCCAGCAGCTTGGGACAGATCTCCTACGAGCAGTACTTC
V: TRBV5-6
size: NA
D: NA
J: TRBJ2-7

CDR3: CASRASGVTGELFF
DNA: TGTGCCAGCCGAGCTTCCGGGGTCACCGGGGAGCTGTTTTTT
V: TRBV7-9
size: few
D: NA
J: TRBJ2-2

CDR3: CASSPPGLAQGANVLTF
DNA: TGTGCCAGCTCACCACCGGGACTAGCGCAAGGGGCCAACGTCCTGACTTTC
V: TRBV18
size: NA
D: TRBD2
J: TRBJ2-6

CDR3: CSGVVTGELFF
DNA: TGCAGCGGAGTAGTCACCGGGGAGCTGTTTTTT
V: TRBV29-1
size: NA
D: NA
J: TRBJ2-2

CDR3: CASSPPRGDSLRVNTEAFF
DNA: TGTGCCAGCAGCCCACCCAGGGGTGACAGCCTCCGTGTGAACACTGAAGCTTTCTTT
V: TRBV7-6
size: NA
D: NA
J: TRBJ1-1

CDR3: CASSPPNRAFNYGYTF
DNA: TGTGCCAGCTCACCACCGAACAGAGCTTTTAACTATGGCTACACCTTC
V: TRBV18
size: NA
D: NA
J: TRBJ1-2

CDR3: CASSLGTATSGNTIYF
DNA: TGTGCCAGCAGCTTAGGGACAGCTACCTCTGGAAACACCATATATTTT
V: TRBV7-9
size: few
D: NA
J: TRBJ1-3

CDR3: CATWDRVGSEAFF
DNA: TGTGCCACCTGGGACAGGGTGGGGTCTGAAGCTTTCTTT
V: TRBV10-3
size: NA
D: TRBD1
J: TRBJ1-1

CDR3: CASSLDRVGYGYTF
DNA: TGCGCCAGCAGCTTGGACCGGGTGGGCTATGGCTACACCTTC
V: TRBV5-1
size: NA
D: NA
J: TRBJ1-2

CDR3: CASSDGLRGQETQYF
DNA: TGTGCCAGCAGTGATGGCCTACGGGGCCAAGAGACCCAGTACTTC
V: TRBV2
size: NA
D: NA
J: TRBJ2-5

CDR3: CTSSFSTGDTQYF
DNA: TGCACCAGCAGCTTCTCGACTGGAGATACGCAGTATTTT
V: TRBV5-1
size: NA
D: NA
J: TRBJ2-3

CDR3: CASSLDGAYEQYF
DNA: TGTGCCAGCAGCTTAGATGGAGCCTACGAGCAGTACTTC
V: TRBV11-3
size: NA
D: NA
J: TRBJ2-7

CDR3: CASSQSIGVRGYTF
DNA: TGTGCCAGCAGCCAATCGATCGGGGTTCGTGGCTACACCTTC
V: TRBV11-2
size: NA
D: NA
J: TRBJ1-2

CDR3: CASGAGWNEAFF
DNA: TGTGCTAGTGGGGCAGGGTGGAATGAAGCTTTCTTT
V: TRBV12-5
size: NA
D: NA
J: TRBJ1-1

CDR3: CASSPRVAYEQYF
DNA: TGTGCCAGCAGCCCCAGGGTGGCCTACGAGCAGTACTTC
V: TRBV11-2
size: NA
D: NA
J: TRBJ2-7

CDR3: CGQTDKELFF
DNA: TGCGGCCAAACGGACAAAGAGCTGTTTTTT
V: TRBV20-1
size: NA
D: NA
J: TRBJ2-2

CDR3: CASSPRTDSPLHF
DNA: TGTGCCAGCAGCCCCCGGACAGATTCACCCCTCCACTTT
V: TRBV5-5
size: NA
D: NA
J: TRBJ1-6

CDR3: CASRATGGGDTQYF
DNA: TGTGCCAGCAGAGCCACCGGGGGAGGGGATACGCAGTATTTT
V: TRBV2
size: NA
D: TRBD2
J: TRBJ2-3

CDR3: CATSLKRGNQPQHF
DNA: TGTGCCACCAGTCTGAAGCGGGGCAATCAGCCCCAGCATTTT
V: TRBV15
size: NA
D: NA
J: TRBJ1-5

CDR3: CASSLIPAGTGTEAFF
DNA: TGTGCCAGCAGTTTAATCCCTGCAGGGACCGGAACTGAAGCTTTCTTT
V: TRBV27
size: NA
D: NA
J: TRBJ1-1

CDR3: CASRGGVLEQYF
DNA: TGTGCCAGCAGGGGTGGGGTCTTGGAGCAGTACTTC
V: TRBV6-6
size: NA
D: NA
J: TRBJ2-7

CDR3: CASSPSPKIQGPSLHF
DNA: TGTGCCAGCAGCCCATCGCCGAAAATACAGGGTCCAAGCCTCCACTTT
V: TRBV9
size: NA
D: NA
J: TRBJ1-6

CDR3: CASSDGGPTTTYNEQFF
DNA: TGTGCCAGCAGCGACGGGGGGCCCACCACTACCTACAATGAGCAGTTCTTC
V: TRBV9
size: NA
D: NA
J: TRBJ2-1

CDR3: CSAADRGNQPQHF
DNA: TGCAGCGCCGCGGACAGGGGCAATCAGCCCCAGCATTTT
V: TRBV29-1
size: NA
D: TRBD1
J: TRBJ1-5

CDR3: CASSLAGAAPETQYF
DNA: TGCGCCAGCAGCTTGGCTGGGGCCGCGCCGGAGACCCAGTACTTC
V: TRBV5-1
size: once
D: NA
J: TRBJ2-5